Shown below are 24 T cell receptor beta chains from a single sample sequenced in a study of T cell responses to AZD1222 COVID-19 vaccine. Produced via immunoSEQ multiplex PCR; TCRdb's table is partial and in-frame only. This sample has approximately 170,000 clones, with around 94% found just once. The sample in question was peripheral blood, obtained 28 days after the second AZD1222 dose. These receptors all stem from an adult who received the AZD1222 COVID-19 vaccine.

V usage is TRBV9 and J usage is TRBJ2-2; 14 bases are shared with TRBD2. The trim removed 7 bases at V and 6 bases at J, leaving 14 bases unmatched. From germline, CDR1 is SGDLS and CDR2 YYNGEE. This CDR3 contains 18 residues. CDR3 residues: CASAPHGLAGGFSGELFF. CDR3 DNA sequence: TGTGCCAGCGCTCCTCACGGACTAGCGGGAGGATTTTCCGGGGAGCTGTTTTTT.

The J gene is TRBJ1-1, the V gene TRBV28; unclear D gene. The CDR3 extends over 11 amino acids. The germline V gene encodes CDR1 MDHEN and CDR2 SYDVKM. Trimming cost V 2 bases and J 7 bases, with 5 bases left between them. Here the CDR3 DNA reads TGTGCCAGCAGTTTAAGCCTTGAAGCTTTCTTT. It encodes CASSLSLEAFF.

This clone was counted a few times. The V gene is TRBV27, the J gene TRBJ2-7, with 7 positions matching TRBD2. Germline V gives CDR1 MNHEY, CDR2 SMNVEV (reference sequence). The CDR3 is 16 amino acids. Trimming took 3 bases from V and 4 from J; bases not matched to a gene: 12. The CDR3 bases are TGTGCCAGCAGTTTCGGCGGGAGATCTTACGGGTACGAGCAGTACTTC. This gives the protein CASSFGGRSYGYEQYF.

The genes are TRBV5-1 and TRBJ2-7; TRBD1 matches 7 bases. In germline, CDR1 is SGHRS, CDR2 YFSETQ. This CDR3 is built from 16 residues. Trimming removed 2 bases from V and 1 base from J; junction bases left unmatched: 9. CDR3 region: CASSLRGLKESYEQYF. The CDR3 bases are TGCGCCAGCAGCTTAAGGGGGCTGAAAGAATCCTACGAGCAGTACTTC.

DNA for the CDR3: TGTGCCAGCAGCTCCTTTGTGAGGGGAAATGGCTACACCTTC. This sequence encodes CASSSFVRGNGYTF. This chain joins TRBV21-1 and TRBJ1-2. TRBV21-1 is a pseudogene. CDR3 length equals 14 residues.

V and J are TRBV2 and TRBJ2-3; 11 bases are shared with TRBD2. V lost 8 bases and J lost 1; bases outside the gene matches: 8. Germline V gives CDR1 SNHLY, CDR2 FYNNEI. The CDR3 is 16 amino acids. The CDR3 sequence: CASLASGLAGTDTQYF. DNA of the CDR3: TGTGCCAGCTTAGCCTCGGGACTAGCGGGCACAGATACGCAGTATTTT.

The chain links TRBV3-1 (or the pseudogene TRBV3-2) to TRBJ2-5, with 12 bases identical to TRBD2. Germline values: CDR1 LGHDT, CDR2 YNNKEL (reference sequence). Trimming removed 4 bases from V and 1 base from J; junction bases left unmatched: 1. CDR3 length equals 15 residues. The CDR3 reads CASSPGLAGQETQYF. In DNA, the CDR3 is TGTGCCAGCAGCCCGGGACTAGCGGGCCAAGAGACCCAGTACTTC.

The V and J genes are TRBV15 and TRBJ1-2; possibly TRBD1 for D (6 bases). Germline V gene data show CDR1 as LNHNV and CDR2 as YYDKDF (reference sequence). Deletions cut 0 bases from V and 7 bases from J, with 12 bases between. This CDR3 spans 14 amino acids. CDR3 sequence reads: CATSRDTAGAGYTF. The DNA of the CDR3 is TGTGCCACCAGCAGAGACACGGCAGGGGCTGGCTACACCTTC.

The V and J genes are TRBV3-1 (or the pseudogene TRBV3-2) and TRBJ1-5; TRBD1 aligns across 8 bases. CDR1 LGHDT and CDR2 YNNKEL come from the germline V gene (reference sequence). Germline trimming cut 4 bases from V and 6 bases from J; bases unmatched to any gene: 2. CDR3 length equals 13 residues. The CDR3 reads CASSRQGIQPQHF. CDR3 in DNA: TGTGCCAGCAGCCGACAGGGGATTCAGCCCCAGCATTTT.

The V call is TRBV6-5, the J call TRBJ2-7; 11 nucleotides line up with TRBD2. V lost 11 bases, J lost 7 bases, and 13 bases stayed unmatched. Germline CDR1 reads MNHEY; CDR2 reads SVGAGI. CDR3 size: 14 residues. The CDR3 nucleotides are TGTGCCGGCGGGGATAGCGGGAGGGTCCGGGAGCAGTACTTC. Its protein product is CAGGDSGRVREQYF.

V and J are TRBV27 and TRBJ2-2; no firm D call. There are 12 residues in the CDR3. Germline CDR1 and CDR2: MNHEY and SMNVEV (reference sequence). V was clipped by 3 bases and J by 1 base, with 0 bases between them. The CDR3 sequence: CASSLNTGELFF. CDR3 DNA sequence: TGTGCCAGCAGTTTGAACACCGGGGAGCTGTTTTTT.

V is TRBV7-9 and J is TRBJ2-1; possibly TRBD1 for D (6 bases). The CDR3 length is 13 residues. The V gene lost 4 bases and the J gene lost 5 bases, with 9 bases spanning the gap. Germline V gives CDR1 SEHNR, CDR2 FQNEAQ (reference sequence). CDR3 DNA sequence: TGTGCCAGCAGCTGGACAGCGAACAATGAGCAGTTCTTC. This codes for CASSWTANNEQFF.

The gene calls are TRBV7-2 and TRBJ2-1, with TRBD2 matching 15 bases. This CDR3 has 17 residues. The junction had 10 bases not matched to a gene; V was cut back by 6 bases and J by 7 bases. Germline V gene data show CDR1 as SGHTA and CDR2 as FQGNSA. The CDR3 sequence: CASSRGGTSGRRNEQFF. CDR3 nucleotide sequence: TGTGCCAGCAGTAGGGGTGGGACTAGCGGGAGGAGGAATGAGCAGTTCTTC.

This CDR3 reads CASSDRGPSGANVLTF. As DNA, the CDR3 is TGTGCCAGCAGCGACCGGGGCCCTTCTGGGGCCAACGTCCTGACTTTC. The chain joins TRBV7-3 to TRBJ2-6, with D perhaps matching TRBD1 or TRBD2 (5 bases each). This CDR3 has 16 residues. Trimming took off 5 bases at V and 1 base at J, with 12 bases between the two ends. The germline V gene has CDR1 SGHTA and CDR2 FQGTGA.

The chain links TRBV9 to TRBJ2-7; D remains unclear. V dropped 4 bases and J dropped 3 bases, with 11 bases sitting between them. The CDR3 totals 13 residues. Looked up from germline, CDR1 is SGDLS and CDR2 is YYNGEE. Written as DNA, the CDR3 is TGTGCCAGCAGCACTACTCTAGGCTACGAGCAGTACTTC. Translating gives CASSTTLGYEQYF.

The CDR3 loop reads CAWGRTGTVYGYTF. The CDR3 DNA reads as TGTGCCTGGGGGAGGACCGGGACGGTCTATGGCTACACCTTC. The V and J genes are TRBV30 and TRBJ1-2, with a tentative D call TRBD1 (5 bases). The CDR3 extends over 14 amino acids. The germline V gene encodes CDR1 GTSNPN and CDR2 SVGIG (reference sequence). V lost 5 bases and J 4 bases, leaving 17 bases between the germline ends.

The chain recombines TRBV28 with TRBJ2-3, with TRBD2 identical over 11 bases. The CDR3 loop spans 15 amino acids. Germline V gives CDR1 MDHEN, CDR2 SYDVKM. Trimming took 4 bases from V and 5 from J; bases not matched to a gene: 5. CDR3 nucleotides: TGTGCCAGCAGTTCTAGCGGGAGGCGGGAAGATACGCAGTATTTT. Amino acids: CASSSSGRREDTQYF.

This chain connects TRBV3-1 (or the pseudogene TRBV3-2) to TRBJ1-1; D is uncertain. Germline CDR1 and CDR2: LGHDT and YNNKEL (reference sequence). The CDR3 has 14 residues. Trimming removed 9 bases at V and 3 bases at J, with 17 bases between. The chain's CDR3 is CARALRPRDTEAFF. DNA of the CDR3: TGTGCCAGGGCGTTACGGCCCCGGGACACTGAAGCTTTCTTT.

The CDR3 loop is CASRSDRGSYGYTF. The DNA of the CDR3 is TGTGCCAGTCGCTCCGACAGGGGAAGCTATGGCTACACCTTC. The chain combines TRBV19 with TRBJ1-2; TRBD1 agrees at 8 bases. This CDR3 spans 14 amino acids. The germline CDR1 and CDR2 sequences are LNHDA and SQIVND (reference sequence). Germline trimming cut 8 bases from V and 4 bases from J; bases unmatched to any gene: 9.

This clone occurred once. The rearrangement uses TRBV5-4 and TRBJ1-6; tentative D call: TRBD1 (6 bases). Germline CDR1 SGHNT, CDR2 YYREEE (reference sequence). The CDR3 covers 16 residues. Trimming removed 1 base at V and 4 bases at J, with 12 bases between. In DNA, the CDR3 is TGTGCCAGCAGCTTGTCCCCCAGGGGATATAATTCACCCCTCCACTTT. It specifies CASSLSPRGYNSPLHF. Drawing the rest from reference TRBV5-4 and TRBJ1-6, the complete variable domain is ETGVTQSPTHLIKTRGQQVTLRCSSQSGHNTVSWYQQALGQGPQFIFQYYREEENGRGNFPPRFSGLQFPNYSSELNVNALELDDSALYLCASSLSPRGYNSPLHFGNGTRLTVT.

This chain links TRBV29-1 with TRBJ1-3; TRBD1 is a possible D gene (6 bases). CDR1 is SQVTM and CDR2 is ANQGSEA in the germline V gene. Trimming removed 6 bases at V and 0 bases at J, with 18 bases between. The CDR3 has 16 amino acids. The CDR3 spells CSVLTGYSPSGNTIYF. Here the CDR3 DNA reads TGCAGCGTCCTTACAGGGTATAGCCCCTCTGGAAACACCATATATTTT.

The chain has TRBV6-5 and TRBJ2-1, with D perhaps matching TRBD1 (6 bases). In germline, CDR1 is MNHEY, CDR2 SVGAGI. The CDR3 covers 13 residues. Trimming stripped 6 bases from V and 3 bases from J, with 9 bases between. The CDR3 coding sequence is TGTGCCAGCAGCCTGGACAGCTACAATGAGCAGTTCTTC. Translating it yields CASSLDSYNEQFF.

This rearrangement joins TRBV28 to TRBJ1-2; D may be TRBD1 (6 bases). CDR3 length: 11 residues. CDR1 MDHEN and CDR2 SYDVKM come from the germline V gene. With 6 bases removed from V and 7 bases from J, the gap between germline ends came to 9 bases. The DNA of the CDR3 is TGTGCCAGCAGCCTACAGGGTGGCTACACCTTC. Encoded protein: CASSLQGGYTF.

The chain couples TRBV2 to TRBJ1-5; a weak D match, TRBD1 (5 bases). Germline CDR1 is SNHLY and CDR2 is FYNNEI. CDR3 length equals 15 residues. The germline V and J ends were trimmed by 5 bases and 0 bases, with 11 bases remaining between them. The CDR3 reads CASSRRGNSNQPQHF. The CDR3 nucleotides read TGTGCCAGCAGTCGAAGGGGTAATAGCAATCAGCCCCAGCATTTT.